The 8 T cell receptor beta chains presented below share a single source sample, sequenced in a study of shared clonotypes between healthy human individuals. Using immunoSEQ multiplex PCR, the repertoire was profiled, and TCRdb retains in-frame clones only, with some absent. The sample yields around 2.5 million clones, roughly 93% seen once. Sequencing input: naive CD4+ T cells from PBMCs. Subset defined: CD45RA+ positively selected. Source of these receptors: a young man in good health. Some clones in this sample may be carry-over from other donors' samples.

The sample holds a few counts of this clone. The chain combines TRBV7-7 with TRBJ2-2, with a tentative D call TRBD1 (6 bases). This CDR3 has 13 residues. The V and J ends lost 3 bases and 5 bases respectively, with 7 bases between them. Germline values: CDR1 SSHAT, CDR2 FNYEAQ (reference sequence). CDR3 amino acids: CASSLQGTGELFF. In DNA, the CDR3 is TGTGCCAGCAGCTTGCAGGGGACCGGGGAGCTGTTTTTT.

V is TRBV7-2 and J is TRBJ2-1; 7 bases align to TRBD2. Losses at the gene ends were 6 bases for V and 1 base for J; bases not matched to a gene: 18. The germline V gene encodes CDR1 SGHTA and CDR2 FQGNSA. This CDR3 is 19 amino acids long. The CDR3 bases are TGTGCCAGCAGAGGCCCAGGCCGGCTAGCGGAGCCTTCCTACAATGAGCAGTTCTTC. Residues: CASRGPGRLAEPSYNEQFF.

The CDR3 sequence: CASSVGTTEETQYF. In nucleotides, the CDR3 is TGTGCCAGCAGCGTAGGGACTACAGAAGAGACCCAGTACTTC. The genes are TRBV9 and TRBJ2-5, with a tentative D call TRBD2 (6 bases). Germline CDR1 reads SGDLS; CDR2 reads YYNGEE. This CDR3 is 14 amino acids long. V was trimmed by 0 bases and J by 3 bases, leaving 9 bases between them. The full variable domain, in which reference TRBV9 and TRBJ2-5 provide the parts outside the CDR3, is DSGVTQTPKHLITATGQRVTLRCSPRSGDLSVYWYQQSLDQGLQFLIQYYNGEERAKGNILERFSAQQFPDLHSELNLSSLELGDSALYFCASSVGTTEETQYFGPGTRLLVL.

V and J are TRBV5-1 and TRBJ2-3, with D hard to call. CDR3 length equals 13 residues. V gave up 3 bases and J gave up 3 bases, with 8 bases separating them. CDR1 SGHRS and CDR2 YFSETQ come from the germline V gene. Here the CDR3 reads CASSYQPTDTQYF. The CDR3 DNA reads TGCGCCAGCAGCTACCAGCCGACAGATACGCAGTATTTT.

The chain links TRBV5-8 to TRBJ2-5; possibly TRBD1 for D (7 bases). The ends were cut back, 4 bases at V and 0 bases at J, with 25 bases in the middle. This CDR3 is built from 19 residues. Germline CDR1 reads SGHTS; CDR2 reads YDEGEE. This CDR3 is CASSPGTALRGVYQETQYF. CDR3 bases: TGTGCCAGCAGCCCGGGGACAGCTCTGAGGGGGGTGTACCAAGAGACCCAGTACTTC.

The table lists this clone with a few counts. J is TRBJ2-2 and V is TRBV27, with D maybe TRBD2 (5 bases). This CDR3 spans 16 amino acids. Germline-derived CDR1 and CDR2 are MNHEY and SMNVEV (reference sequence). Trimming stripped 3 bases from V and 7 bases from J, with 18 bases between. CDR3 region: CASSFGPSRRIGELFF. The DNA for the CDR3 is TGTGCCAGCAGTTTTGGCCCCTCGAGGAGGATCGGGGAGCTGTTTTTT.

This chain joins TRBV7-2 and TRBJ1-5; a possible D gene is TRBD1 (6 bases). Trimming cost V 1 base and J 1 base, with 11 bases left between them. This CDR3 comprises 16 residues. Germline lookup yields CDR1 SGHTA and CDR2 FQGNSA. CDR3 sequence: CASSLVYRASNQPQHF. The DNA for the CDR3 is TGTGCCAGCAGCTTAGTTTACAGGGCCAGCAATCAGCCCCAGCATTTT.

V and J are TRBV27 and TRBJ1-1; TRBD1 agrees at 9 bases. J gave up 9 bases and V 6 bases, and 8 bases lay outside the gene matches. The CDR3 spans 13 residues. CDR1 is MNHEY and CDR2 is SMNVEV in the germline V gene (reference sequence). The DNA of the CDR3 is TGTGCCAGCAGAAAGGACAGGGGAGGGCAAGCTTTCTTT. Translation: CASRKDRGGQAFF.